This T cell receptor beta chain was identified in a study of early T cells in non-severe SARS-CoV-2 infection. Study background: The chains were unpaired, and the sequenced material was bulk RNA from unsorted whole blood. Study results and caveats: Comparison of clonotypes with VDJdb favored anti-spike CD8 responses while missing private and CD4 specificities.

This clonotype was counted a few times. Its antigen is undetermined. Individual cDNA molecules were tagged with unique molecular identifiers. TCRdb re-called the 5' RACE reads with MiXCR, one entry per CDR3 protein. The sample has tens of thousands of distinct CDR3 sequences; 6.6% are singletons. The sample in question was whole blood, obtained at baseline. The TCR sequence derives from an adult who was a healthcare worker with PCR-confirmed SARS-CoV-2 infection or an uninfected control (not recorded which).

CDR3 protein: CASGHYEQYF. The CDR3 nucleotides are TGTGCCAGCGGACATTACGAGCAGTACTTC. The chain uses TRBV6-4 and TRBJ2-7; D may be TRBD1 (5 bases). This CDR3 contains 10 residues. Trimming stripped 8 bases from V and 4 bases from J, with 6 bases between. The germline V gene encodes CDR1 MRHNA and CDR2 SNTAGT.